The T cell receptor beta chain under discussion was sequenced for a study of blood T cell repertoires in COVID-19. This clone was seen once. The same CDR3 arises from other DNA sequences in this sample as well. The table came from immunoSEQ multiplex PCR; TCRdb's copy has only in-frame clones and leaves some out. Among about 240,000 clones, 65% to 90% were seen once, and the ten largest hold 4.7%. The CDR3 is 12 amino acids. V lost 3 bases and J 4 bases, leaving 6 bases between the germline ends. Germline loops: CDR1 LNHDA, CDR2 SQIVND (reference sequence). The clonotype was recovered from a woman in her 70s with acute or convalescent COVID-19. V is TRBV19 and J is TRBJ1-2; maybe TRBD1 (5 bases). What was sequenced was peripheral blood. CDR3 nucleotide sequence: TGTGCCAGTAGTATTACAGGCTATGGCTACACCTTC. Translated, it gives CASSITGYGYTF.